Listed below are T cell receptor beta chains from one sample, sequenced in a study of control samples from healthy donors and cancer patients. Libraries were prepared by immunoSEQ multiplex PCR; TCRdb keeps only in-frame clonotypes and omits some of them. The table lists about 84,000 clones, roughly 91% of them singletons. Sequencing used blood. The receptors originated from a man between 25 and 39 years old in good health. The CDR3 runs from the conserved cysteine through the conserved F or W.

CDR3aa | v_gene
CASSRVWAGGTNQPQHF | TRBV28
CASSQVEFREKLFF | TRBV3-1/TRBV3-2
CASSQEIAGALNEQFF | TRBV4-2
CASSPNQGANEQFF | TRBV7-3
CASSYWASGRGETQYF | TRBV6-5
CASSKDRKLYSNQPQHF | TRBV21-1
CASSQAYRAFF | TRBV3-1/TRBV3-2
CASSFGQSYGYTF | TRBV12-3/TRBV12-4
CASSLEILAAASTDTQYF | TRBV7-8
CASSPRAGEKLFF | TRBV6-5
CASTPGTGEETQYF | TRBV10-1
CASSGGPNLSNQPQHF | TRBV19
CASSPLRASGSGDTQYF | TRBV4-1
CASSPPGQIAETQYF | TRBV18
CASSLKYGLGRGQPQHF | TRBV7-3
CASREQGASYEQYF | TRBV28
CAITEGTSNNSPLHF | TRBV10-3
CASTDGQGVSYGYTF | TRBV19
CAHGGNQETQYF | TRBV28
CASSLSDPNSGNTIYF | TRBV28
CASSFQETQYF | TRBV5-6
CASGLVLANPRAYEQYF | TRBV12-5
CASSGLLAGGPDGELFF | TRBV6-1
CASRDTGGGGYTF | TRBV28
CASRPVSGIQPQHF | TRBV19
CASSQVLAQETQYF | TRBV4-3
CASSLLAGAYYEQYF | TRBV5-1
CASSQEVQGFTEAFF | TRBV4-2
CASSFMARPRSSYNSPLHF | TRBV28
CALPNGWTEASGANVLTF | TRBV28
CASSYNRSTGSNYGYTF | TRBV6-2/TRBV6-3
CAIRWTASTDTQYF | TRBV10-3
CASSYSSSGGRNEQFF | TRBV6-2/TRBV6-3
CASSLTSRDQETQYF | TRBV7-3
CASSRVPYVDGYTF | TRBV27
CASTGRSGHYEQYF | TRBV28
CASSYSDRGRRETQYF | TRBV6-2/TRBV6-3
CASSQAQAASSGNTIYF | TRBV4-1
CASSLSGGHSYEQYF | TRBV27
CASRRDSENSPLHF | TRBV2